In its sample, the clone carrying this T cell receptor beta chain was seen a few times. Its antigen is still unknown. It was with a sample-barcoded 5' primer and a J-beta primer mix that a second PCR of about 6 to 12 cycles was run. TCRdb re-analysed the 5' RACE reads in MiXCR, keeping a single row per CDR3 protein. The top ten hold roughly 3.4% of the sample, which has hundreds of thousands of distinct CDR3 sequences, under 25% seen once. The data originate from a study of blood T cells in healthy people across ages. Study background: The template switching approach captured approximately one barcoded beta molecule for every two T cells. Study-level results: It was held that diversity estimates obtained from one million T cells represented underestimates. Unsorted PBMCs prevented conclusive naive versus antigen-experienced comparison. There were more naive CD4+ cells and higher diversity in long-lived donors than in aged donors.

Germline V CDR1 and CDR2: DFQATT, SNEGSKA (reference sequence). V was cut by 5 bases and J by 0 bases, with 18 bases left in between. The CDR3 is made up of 16 amino acids. This chain joins TRBV20-1 and TRBJ2-3, with D possibly TRBD1 on 5 matching bases. Sequenced: blood. This TCR derives from a man in his sixties or seventies in good health. Here the CDR3 DNA reads TGCAGTGCTGACGATTTCAGGGAAGGTAGCACAGATACGCAGTATTTT. As protein: CSADDFREGSTDTQYF.